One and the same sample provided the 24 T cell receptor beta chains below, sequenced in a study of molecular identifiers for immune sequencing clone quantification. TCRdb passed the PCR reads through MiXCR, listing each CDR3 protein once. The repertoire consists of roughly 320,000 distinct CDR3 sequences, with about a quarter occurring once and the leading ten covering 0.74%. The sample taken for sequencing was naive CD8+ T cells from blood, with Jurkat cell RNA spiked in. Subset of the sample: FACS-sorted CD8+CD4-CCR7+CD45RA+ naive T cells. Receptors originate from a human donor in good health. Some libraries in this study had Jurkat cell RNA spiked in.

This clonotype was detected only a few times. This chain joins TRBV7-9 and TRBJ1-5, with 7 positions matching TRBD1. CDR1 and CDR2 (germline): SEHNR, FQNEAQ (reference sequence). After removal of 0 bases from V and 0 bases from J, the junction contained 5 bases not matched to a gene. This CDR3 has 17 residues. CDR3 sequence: CASSLAGTGDSNQPQHF. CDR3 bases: TGTGCCAGCAGCTTAGCCGGAACAGGGGATAGCAATCAGCCCCAGCATTTT.

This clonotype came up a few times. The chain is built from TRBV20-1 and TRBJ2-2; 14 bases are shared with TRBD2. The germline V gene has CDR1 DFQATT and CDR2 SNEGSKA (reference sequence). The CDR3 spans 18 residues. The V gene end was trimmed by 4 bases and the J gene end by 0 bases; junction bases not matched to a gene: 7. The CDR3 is CSATPGLAGGPNTGELFF. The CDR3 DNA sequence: TGCAGTGCTACCCCCGGACTAGCGGGAGGCCCGAACACCGGGGAGCTGTTTTTT.

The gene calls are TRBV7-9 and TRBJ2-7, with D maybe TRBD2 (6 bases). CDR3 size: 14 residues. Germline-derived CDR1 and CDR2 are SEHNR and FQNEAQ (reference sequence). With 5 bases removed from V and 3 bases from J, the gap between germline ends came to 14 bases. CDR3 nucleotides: TGTGCCAGCAGCAAACTTCCGGGACTCTACGAGCAGTACTTC. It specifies CASSKLPGLYEQYF.

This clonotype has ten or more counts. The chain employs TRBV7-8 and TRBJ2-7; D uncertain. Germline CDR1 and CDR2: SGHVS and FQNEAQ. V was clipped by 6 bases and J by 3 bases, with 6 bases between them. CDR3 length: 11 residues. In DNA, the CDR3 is TGTGCCAGCAGGGCGAGCTACGAGCAGTACTTC. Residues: CASRASYEQYF.

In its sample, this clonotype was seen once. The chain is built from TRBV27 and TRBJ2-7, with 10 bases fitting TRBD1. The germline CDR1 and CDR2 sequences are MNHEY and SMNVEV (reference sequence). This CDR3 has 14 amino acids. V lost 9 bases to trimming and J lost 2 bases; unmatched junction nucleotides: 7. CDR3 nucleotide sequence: TGTGCCAGAGGCTGGACAGGGGGTCCCTACGAGCAGTACTTC. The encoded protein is CARGWTGGPYEQYF.

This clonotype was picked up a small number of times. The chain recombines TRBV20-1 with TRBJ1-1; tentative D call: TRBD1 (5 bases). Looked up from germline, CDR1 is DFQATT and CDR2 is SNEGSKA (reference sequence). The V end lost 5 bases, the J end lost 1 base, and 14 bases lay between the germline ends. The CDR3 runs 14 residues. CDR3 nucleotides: TGCAGTGCTTCTCCCGGGACGAGGAACACTGAAGCTTTCTTT. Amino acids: CSASPGTRNTEAFF.

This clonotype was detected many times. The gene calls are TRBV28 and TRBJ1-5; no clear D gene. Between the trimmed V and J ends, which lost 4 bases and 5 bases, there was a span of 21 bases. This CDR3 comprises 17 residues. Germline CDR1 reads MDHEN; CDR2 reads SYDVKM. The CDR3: CASSSPRREGLHQPQHF. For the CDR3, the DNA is TGTGCCAGCAGTTCCCCCCGTCGCGAAGGGTTGCATCAGCCCCAGCATTTT.

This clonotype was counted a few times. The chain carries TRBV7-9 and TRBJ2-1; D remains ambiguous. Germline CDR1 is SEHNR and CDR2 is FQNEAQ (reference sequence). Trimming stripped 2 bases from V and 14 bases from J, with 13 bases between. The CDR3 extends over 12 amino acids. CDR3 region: CASSLSRPREFF. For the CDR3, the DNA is TGTGCCAGCAGCTTAAGTCGGCCACGGGAGTTCTTC.

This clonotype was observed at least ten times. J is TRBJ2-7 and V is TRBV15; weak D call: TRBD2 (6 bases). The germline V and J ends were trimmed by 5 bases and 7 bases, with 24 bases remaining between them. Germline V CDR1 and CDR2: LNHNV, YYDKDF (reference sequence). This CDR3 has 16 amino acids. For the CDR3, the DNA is TGTGCCACCAGCGACGCCGCCCGGGGGTATAACGTAGAGCAGTACTTC. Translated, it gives CATSDAARGYNVEQYF. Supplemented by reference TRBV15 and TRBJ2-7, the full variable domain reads DAMVIQNPRYQVTQFGKPVTLSCSQTLNHNVMYWYQQKSSQAPKLLFHYYDKDFNNEADTPDNFQSRRPNTSFCFLDIRSPGLGDTAMYLCATSDAARGYNVEQYFGPGTRLTVT.

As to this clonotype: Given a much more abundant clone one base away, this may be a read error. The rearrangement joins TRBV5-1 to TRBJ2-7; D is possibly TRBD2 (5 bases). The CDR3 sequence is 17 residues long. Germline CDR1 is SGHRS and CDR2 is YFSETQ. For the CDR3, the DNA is TGCGCCAGCGGCTTGGTAGCCCGCCCAGCGGAAAGCTACGAGCAGTACTTC. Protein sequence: CASGLVARPAESYEQYF.

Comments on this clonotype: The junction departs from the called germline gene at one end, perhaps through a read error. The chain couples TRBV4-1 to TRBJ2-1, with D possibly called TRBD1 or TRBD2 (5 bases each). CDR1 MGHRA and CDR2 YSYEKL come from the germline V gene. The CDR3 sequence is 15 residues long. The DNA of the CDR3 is TGCGCCCGCCGCCCCGCCGGCCAGGGACGCAGTGAGCCGTTCTTC. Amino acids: CARRPAGQGRSEPFF.

This chain's CDR3 is CSAVAFNSYEQYF. The DNA for the CDR3 is TGCAGTGCAGTAGCTTTTAACTCCTACGAGCAGTACTTC. The rearrangement links TRBV20-1 to TRBJ2-7; no clear D. Per germline, CDR1 DFQATT and CDR2 SNEGSKA (reference sequence). This CDR3 spans 13 amino acids. V lost 6 bases and J 0 bases, leaving 12 bases between the germline ends.

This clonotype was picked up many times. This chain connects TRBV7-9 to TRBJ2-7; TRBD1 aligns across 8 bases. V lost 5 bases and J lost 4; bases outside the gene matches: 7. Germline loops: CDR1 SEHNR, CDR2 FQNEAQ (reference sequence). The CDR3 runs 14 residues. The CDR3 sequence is CASSAWTGMYEQYF. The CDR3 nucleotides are TGTGCCAGCAGCGCTTGGACAGGGATGTACGAGCAGTACTTC. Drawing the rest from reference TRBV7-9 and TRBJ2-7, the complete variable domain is DTGVSQNPRHKITKRGQNVTFRCDPISEHNRLYWYRQTLGQGPEFLTYFQNEAQLEKSRLLSDRFSAERPKGSFSTLEIQRTEQGDSAMYLCASSAWTGMYEQYFGPGTRLTVT.

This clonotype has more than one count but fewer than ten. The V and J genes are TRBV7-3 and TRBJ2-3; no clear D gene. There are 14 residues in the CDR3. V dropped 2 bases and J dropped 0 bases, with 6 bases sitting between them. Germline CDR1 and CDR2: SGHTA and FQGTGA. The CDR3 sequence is CASSLDVSTDTQYF. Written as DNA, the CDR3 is TGTGCCAGCAGCTTAGATGTGAGCACAGATACGCAGTATTTT. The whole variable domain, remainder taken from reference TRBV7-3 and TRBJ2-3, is GAGVSQTPSNKVTEKGKYVELRCDPISGHTALYWYRQSLGQGPEFLIYFQGTGAADDSGLPNDRFFAVRPEGSVSTLKIQRTERGDSAVYLCASSLDVSTDTQYFGPGTRLTVL.

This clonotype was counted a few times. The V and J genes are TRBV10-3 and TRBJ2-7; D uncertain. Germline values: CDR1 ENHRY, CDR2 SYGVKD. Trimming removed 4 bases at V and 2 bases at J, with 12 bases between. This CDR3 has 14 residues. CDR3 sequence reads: CAISGLSSAYEQYF. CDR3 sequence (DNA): TGTGCCATCAGTGGACTGTCCTCTGCCTACGAGCAGTACTTC.

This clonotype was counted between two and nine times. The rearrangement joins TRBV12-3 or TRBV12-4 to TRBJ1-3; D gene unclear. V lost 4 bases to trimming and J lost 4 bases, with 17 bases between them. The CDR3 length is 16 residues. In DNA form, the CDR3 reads TGTGCCAGCAGTTCGACGGTCCCGCTGACGGGAAACACCATATATTTT. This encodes CASSSTVPLTGNTIYF.

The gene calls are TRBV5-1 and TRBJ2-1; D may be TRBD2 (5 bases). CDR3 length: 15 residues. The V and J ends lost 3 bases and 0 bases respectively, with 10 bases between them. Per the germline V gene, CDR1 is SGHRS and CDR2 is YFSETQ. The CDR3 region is CASSWTGSSYNEQFF. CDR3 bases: TGCGCCAGCAGCTGGACGGGGAGCTCCTACAATGAGCAGTTCTTC.

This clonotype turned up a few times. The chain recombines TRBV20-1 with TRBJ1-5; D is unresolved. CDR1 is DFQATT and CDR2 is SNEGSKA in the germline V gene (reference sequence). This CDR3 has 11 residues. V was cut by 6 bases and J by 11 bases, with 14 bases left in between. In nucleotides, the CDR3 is TGCAGTGCCGCCGGAGTCGGGACCCAGCATTTT. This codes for CSAAGVGTQHF.

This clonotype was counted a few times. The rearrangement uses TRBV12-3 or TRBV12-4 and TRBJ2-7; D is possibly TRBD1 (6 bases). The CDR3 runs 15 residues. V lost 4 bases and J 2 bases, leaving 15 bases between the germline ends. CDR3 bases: TGTGCCAGCAGTTCAGACAGGCTCGAGGCCTACGAGCAGTACTTC. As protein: CASSSDRLEAYEQYF.

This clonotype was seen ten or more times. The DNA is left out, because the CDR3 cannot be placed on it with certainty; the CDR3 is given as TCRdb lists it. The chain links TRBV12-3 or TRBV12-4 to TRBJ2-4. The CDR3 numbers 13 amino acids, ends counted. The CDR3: CASSSSDRNIQYF.

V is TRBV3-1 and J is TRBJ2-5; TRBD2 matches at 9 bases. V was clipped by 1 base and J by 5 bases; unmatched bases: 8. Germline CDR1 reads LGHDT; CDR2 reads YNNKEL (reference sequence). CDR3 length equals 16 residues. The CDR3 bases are TGTGCCAGCAGCCAAGCCGCGGGGGGGCCGTTGGAGACCCAGTACTTC. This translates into CASSQAAGGPLETQYF.

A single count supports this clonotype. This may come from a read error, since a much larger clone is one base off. CDR3 loop: CAWSATGPQRF. The CDR3 coding sequence is TGTGCCTGGAGTGCCACTGGGCCCCAGCGTTTT. The chain carries TRBV30 and TRBJ1-5; D gene uncertain. The CDR3 spans 11 residues. Per germline, CDR1 GTSNPN and CDR2 SVGIG (reference sequence).

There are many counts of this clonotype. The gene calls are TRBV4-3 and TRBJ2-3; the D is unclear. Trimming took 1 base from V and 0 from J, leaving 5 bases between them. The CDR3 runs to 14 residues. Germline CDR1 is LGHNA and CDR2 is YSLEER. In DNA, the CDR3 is TGCGCCAGCAGCCAAGCGCAGAGCACAGATACGCAGTATTTT. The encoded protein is CASSQAQSTDTQYF.

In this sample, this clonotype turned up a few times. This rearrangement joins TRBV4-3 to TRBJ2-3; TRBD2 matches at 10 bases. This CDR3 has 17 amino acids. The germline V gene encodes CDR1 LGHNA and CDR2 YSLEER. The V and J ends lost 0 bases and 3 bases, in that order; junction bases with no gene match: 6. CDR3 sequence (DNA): TGCGCCAGCAGCCAAGATTTGGCTAGCGGGAGAACAGATACGCAGTATTTT. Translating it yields CASSQDLASGRTDTQYF.